A single sample is the source of the 22 T cell receptor beta chains below, sequenced in a study of T-cell memory formation after mild COVID-19. Using its own MiXCR run on the 5' RACE reads, TCRdb lists one record per CDR3 protein. The sample lists more than 100,000 distinct CDR3 sequences, roughly 6.2% occurring once. Source material: PBMCs or a T cell subset sorted from them (not recorded which). Receptors were obtained from an adult woman who had mild COVID-19 (a few samples of this study predate the infection). Cell type and time point are not known.

This clonotype was recorded at least ten times. The chain is built from TRBV7-2 and TRBJ2-4; D ambiguous. Germline V lookup: CDR1 SGHTA, CDR2 FQGNSA. Trimming removed 3 bases from V and 0 bases from J, with 12 bases in between. This CDR3 region has 16 residues. The CDR3 loop reads CASSLQTVLAKNIQYF. In DNA, the CDR3 is TGTGCCAGCAGCTTGCAGACGGTACTAGCCAAAAACATTCAGTACTTC.

Ten or more counts support this clonotype. J is TRBJ2-7 and V is TRBV29-1; D ambiguous. Germline CDR1 reads SQVTM; CDR2 reads ANQGSEA. The germline V and J ends were trimmed by 2 bases and 1 base, with 3 bases remaining between them. CDR3 size: 11 residues. The CDR3 region is CSVELSYEQYF. The CDR3, as DNA: TGCAGCGTTGAATTGTCCTACGAGCAGTACTTC.

This clonotype has a count of ten or more. V and J are TRBV4-1 and TRBJ1-5; D uncertain. V was pared by 0 bases and J by 5 bases, with 5 bases between. This CDR3 is built from 13 residues. CDR1 and CDR2 (germline): MGHRA, YSYEKL. The CDR3 loop is CASSQDGYQPQHF. The CDR3 DNA is TGCGCCAGCAGCCAAGATGGGTATCAGCCCCAGCATTTT.

This clonotype came up a few times. The chain is built from TRBV12-3 or TRBV12-4 and TRBJ1-2; tentatively, D is TRBD1 (6 bases). Trimming left V 4 bases short and J 4 bases short, with 22 bases between. The CDR3 is 17 residues long. The CDR3 protein is CASSSTDMTGNFYGYTF. The CDR3, as DNA: TGTGCCAGCAGTTCTACTGACATGACAGGAAACTTCTATGGCTACACCTTC.

The rearrangement links TRBV20-1 to TRBJ1-1; D gene ambiguous. The CDR3 has 12 amino acids. CDR1 is DFQATT and CDR2 is SNEGSKA in the germline V gene (reference sequence). The V end was cut by 4 bases, the J end by 3 bases, with 9 bases between. The DNA of the CDR3 is TGCAGTGCTAACTCTTTCTACACTGAAGCTTTCTTT. Translating it yields CSANSFYTEAFF.

This clonotype was seen ten or more times. The rearrangement uses TRBV18 and TRBJ2-5; possible D gene TRBD1, 6 bases. Germline V gene lookup returns CDR1 KGHSH and CDR2 LQKENI. The CDR3 totals 15 residues. Trimming pared 1 base from V and 0 bases from J, leaving 9 bases between. The CDR3 nucleotides read TGTGCCAGCTCACCACGAGGGGGATACCAAGAGACCCAGTACTTC. The encoded protein is CASSPRGGYQETQYF.

The V call is TRBV6-6, the J call TRBJ1-2; TRBD1 is a possible D gene (6 bases). In germline, CDR1 is MNHNY, CDR2 SVGAGI (reference sequence). The CDR3 contains 14 residues. The germline V and J ends were trimmed by 7 bases and 7 bases, with 19 bases remaining between them. In DNA form, the CDR3 reads TGTGCCAGCACCCCTGGGGGCGCGGAGCTTGGCTACACCTTC. The encoded protein is CASTPGGAELGYTF.

Only a few counts were recorded for this clonotype. This chain links TRBV4-3 with TRBJ2-3; D remains unclear. The CDR3 sequence is 15 residues long. Trimming cost V 1 base and J 0 bases, with 8 bases left between them. The germline V gene encodes CDR1 LGHNA and CDR2 YSLEER. The DNA of the CDR3 is TGCGCCAGCAGCCAAGTTAGTTATAGCACAGATACGCAGTATTTT. Amino acids: CASSQVSYSTDTQYF.

This clonotype was seen ten or more times. The chain has TRBV4-1 and TRBJ2-6, with 10 nucleotides matching TRBD1. From germline, CDR1 is MGHRA and CDR2 YSYEKL. V lost 5 bases and J lost 1; bases outside the gene matches: 8. The CDR3 runs to 18 residues. CDR3 DNA: TGCGCCAGCAGCGCCCGGACAGGGGGGGAATCTGGGGCCAACGTCCTGACTTTC. It encodes CASSARTGGESGANVLTF.

This chain uses TRBV12-3 or TRBV12-4 with TRBJ2-3, with D unresolved. This CDR3 has 15 residues. V dropped 4 bases and J dropped 0 bases, with 11 bases sitting between them. Here the CDR3 reads CASSSRPTSTDTQYF. The CDR3 nucleotides read TGTGCCAGCAGTTCGAGACCTACTAGCACAGATACGCAGTATTTT.

This clonotype appeared a few times. V and J are TRBV3-1 and TRBJ1-4; D is possibly TRBD1 (6 bases). V was clipped by 1 base and J by 7 bases, with 16 bases between them. The CDR3 runs to 16 residues. The V gene's germline CDR1 is LGHDT and CDR2 YNNKEL (reference sequence). CDR3 amino acids: CASSQGAGAWGEKLFF. DNA of the CDR3: TGTGCCAGCAGCCAAGGGGCAGGGGCTTGGGGTGAAAAACTGTTTTTT.

This clonotype was detected a few times. This chain connects TRBV2 to TRBJ2-7, with TRBD1 identical over 12 bases. With 2 bases clipped from V and 7 bases from J, the junction kept 9 bases outside the gene matches. The CDR3 is 16 residues long. Germline V gives CDR1 SNHLY, CDR2 FYNNEI. The CDR3 sequence: CASSEFSGQGAYEQYF. The CDR3 DNA reads TGTGCCAGCAGTGAATTTTCGGGACAGGGGGCGTATGAGCAGTACTTC.

Only a few counts were recorded for this clonotype. The chain combines TRBV5-1 with TRBJ1-4; D gene uncertain. This CDR3 spans 14 amino acids. Germline-derived CDR1 and CDR2 are SGHRS and YFSETQ. The germline V and J ends were trimmed by 0 bases and 7 bases, with 10 bases remaining between them. CDR3 protein: CASSLGALREKLFF. In nucleotides, the CDR3 is TGCGCCAGCAGCTTGGGGGCATTACGTGAAAAACTGTTTTTT. Full variable domain (missing parts from reference TRBV5-1 and TRBJ1-4): KAGVTQTPRYLIKTRGQQVTLSCSPISGHRSVSWYQQTPGQGLQFLFEYFSETQRNKGNFPGRFSGRQFSNSRSEMNVSTLELGDSALYLCASSLGALREKLFFGSGTQLSVL.

There are many counts of this clonotype. The V call is TRBV9, the J call TRBJ2-3, with a tentative D call TRBD2 (5 bases). Germline loops: CDR1 SGDLS, CDR2 YYNGEE. Trimming took off 7 bases at V and 3 bases at J, with 18 bases between the two ends. The CDR3 loop spans 15 amino acids. The CDR3 DNA reads as TGTGCCAGCTCCTCCTCGGGTAGCGCGACAGATACGCAGTATTTT. Translation: CASSSSGSATDTQYF.

This rearrangement joins TRBV5-1 to TRBJ1-2, with a possible D match to TRBD1 (5 bases). Deletions cut 4 bases from V and 7 bases from J, with 14 bases between. In germline, CDR1 is SGHRS, CDR2 YFSETQ. This CDR3 is built from 13 residues. The CDR3 here is CASSALGARGYTF. In DNA, the CDR3 is TGCGCCAGCAGCGCGTTAGGGGCTCGTGGCTACACCTTC.

Ten or more counts support this clonotype. V usage is TRBV20-1 and J usage is TRBJ2-1; tentatively, D is TRBD2 (5 bases). CDR1 is DFQATT and CDR2 is SNEGSKA in the germline V gene (reference sequence). Trimming cost V 3 bases and J 6 bases, with 12 bases left between them. The CDR3 runs 13 residues. The CDR3, as DNA: TGCAGTGCTAGTCGGCTAGCCGGCAATGAGCAGTTCTTC. Its protein product is CSASRLAGNEQFF.

V gene TRBV3-1 combines with J gene TRBJ2-7; tentative D call: TRBD1 (7 bases). V shed 4 bases and J shed 0 bases, with 10 bases lying between them. CDR1 and CDR2 from the germline V gene are LGHDT and YNNKEL (reference sequence). There are 14 residues in the CDR3. CDR3 bases: TGTGCCAGCAGCCTCAGGGGGGCCTCCTACGAGCAGTACTTC. Translated, it gives CASSLRGASYEQYF.

The rearrangement links TRBV12-3 or TRBV12-4 to TRBJ2-5; D may correspond to TRBD1 or TRBD2 (5 bases each). V was pared by 5 bases and J by 7 bases, with 26 bases between. The CDR3 covers 17 residues. DNA of the CDR3: TGTGCCAGCAGTCCATCCTCCGGGACCCTTTTAAAGGGGACCCAGTACTTC. Protein sequence: CASSPSSGTLLKGTQYF.

This clonotype was detected a few times. The chain links TRBV30 to TRBJ2-7, with D perhaps matching TRBD2 (6 bases). Germline V gene data show CDR1 as GTSNPN and CDR2 as SVGIG (reference sequence). V was trimmed by 0 bases and J by 3 bases, leaving 18 bases between them. The CDR3 spans 16 residues. The CDR3 reads CAWSVPEAGPSYEQYF. Here the CDR3 DNA reads TGTGCCTGGAGTGTACCAGAGGCGGGGCCTAGCTACGAGCAGTACTTC.

This clonotype came up a few times. The rearrangement links TRBV3-1 to TRBJ1-2; no clear D. Trimming left V 6 bases short and J 6 bases short, with 14 bases between. Germline values: CDR1 LGHDT, CDR2 YNNKEL (reference sequence). The CDR3 covers 13 residues. The CDR3 nucleotides are TGTGCCAGCAGACGTTCAGTGGAGAATGGCTACACCTTC. This sequence encodes CASRRSVENGYTF.

For the CDR3, the DNA is TGTGCCAGCAGCCTCTGGGGGGTTGAAAGCTCAGATACGCAGTATTTT. It codes for CASSLWGVESSDTQYF. The J gene is TRBJ2-3, the V gene TRBV5-5; the D gene is possibly TRBD2 (6 bases). This CDR3 comprises 16 residues. Germline CDR1 SGHKS, CDR2 YYEKEE (reference sequence). Trimming took 4 bases from V and 4 from J, leaving 19 bases between them. Full variable domain (missing parts from reference TRBV5-5 and TRBJ2-3): DAGVTQSPTHLIKTRGQQVTLRCSPISGHKSVSWYQQVLGQGPQFIFQYYEKEERGRGNFPDRFSARQFPNYSSELNVNALLLGDSALYLCASSLWGVESSDTQYFGPGTRLTVL.

In its sample, this clonotype was seen a few times. The chain is built from TRBV12-3 or TRBV12-4 and TRBJ2-7; the D gene could be TRBD1 or TRBD2 (6 bases each). There are 16 residues in the CDR3. V dropped 2 bases and J dropped 0 bases, with 14 bases sitting between them. The CDR3 DNA reads TGTGCCAGCAGTTTAAGGGGGGCAGGTCACTCCTACGAGCAGTACTTC. Translation: CASSLRGAGHSYEQYF.